Following are 24 T cell receptor beta chains from one sample sequenced in a study of cytomegalovirus exposure and HLA in healthy donors. Use of 60 Vbeta and 13 Jbeta primers characterized the PCR. This table comes from immunoSEQ multiplex PCR, and its TCRdb copy is limited to in-frame clones, with some not included. Of approximately 130,000 clones listed, about 78% are singletons. The source material was PBMCs. These receptors were collected from a man in his fifties in good health and CMV-seronegative.

The chain joins TRBV5-4 to TRBJ2-7; possibly TRBD2 for D (5 bases). The germline gives CDR1 SGHNT, CDR2 YYREEE (reference sequence). Between the trimmed V and J ends, which lost 0 bases and 2 bases, there was a span of 15 bases. The CDR3 is made up of 16 amino acids. The DNA of the CDR3 is TGTGCCAGCAGCTTGGGAGGGTTCGGAACGACCTACGAGCAGTACTTC. Residues: CASSLGGFGTTYEQYF. The full variable domain, its missing parts supplied by reference TRBV5-4 and TRBJ2-7, is ETGVTQSPTHLIKTRGQQVTLRCSSQSGHNTVSWYQQALGQGPQFIFQYYREEENGRGNFPPRFSGLQFPNYSSELNVNALELDDSALYLCASSLGGFGTTYEQYFGPGTRLTVT.

The rearrangement uses TRBV9 and TRBJ2-7, with TRBD1 identical over 7 bases. Germline V gene lookup returns CDR1 SGDLS and CDR2 YYNGEE. The ends lost 0 bases at V and 2 bases at J; junction bases unmatched: 5. This CDR3 is 15 amino acids long. The DNA of the CDR3 is TGTGCCAGCAGCGTAGAGGGACAGATGACCTACGAGCAGTACTTC. Encoded protein: CASSVEGQMTYEQYF.

CDR3 nucleotides: TGTGCCAGCAGCTTAGGAGGCGTCTACAATGAGCAGTTCTTC. It yields the protein CASSLGGVYNEQFF. The genes are TRBV5-5 and TRBJ2-1; TRBD2 might be the D (5 bases). CDR1 is SGHKS and CDR2 is YYEKEE in the germline V gene (reference sequence). V dropped 2 bases and J dropped 3 bases, with 9 bases sitting between them. This CDR3 comprises 14 residues. The whole variable domain, remainder taken from reference TRBV5-5 and TRBJ2-1, is DAGVTQSPTHLIKTRGQQVTLRCSPISGHKSVSWYQQVLGQGPQFIFQYYEKEERGRGNFPDRFSARQFPNYSSELNVNALLLGDSALYLCASSLGGVYNEQFFGPGTRLTVL.

The chain links TRBV25-1 to TRBJ1-1; D unresolved. Germline CDR1 reads MGHDK; CDR2 reads SYGVNS. This CDR3 spans 12 amino acids. V shed 3 bases and J shed 4 bases, with 6 bases lying between them. The CDR3 nucleotides read TGTGCCAGCAGTGACCTCCGCACTGAAGCTTTCTTT. Translation gives CASSDLRTEAFF.

J is TRBJ2-3 and V is TRBV6-6, with 9 bases that match TRBD2. CDR1 MNHNY and CDR2 SVGAGI come from the germline V gene (reference sequence). This CDR3 is 15 amino acids long. Germline trimming cut 6 bases from V and 11 bases from J; bases unmatched to any gene: 15. CDR3 residues: CASSPSSSGVQGQYF. CDR3 bases: TGTGCCAGCAGCCCGTCCTCTAGCGGGGTCCAAGGGCAGTATTTT.

This chain joins TRBV28 and TRBJ1-5; D may be TRBD1 (6 bases). The germline V gene has CDR1 MDHEN and CDR2 SYDVKM. The CDR3 contains 16 residues. Trimming took off 2 bases at V and 0 bases at J, with 11 bases between the two ends. The CDR3 here is CASSLATGYSNQPQHF. In DNA, the CDR3 is TGTGCCAGCAGTTTAGCAACAGGGTATAGCAATCAGCCCCAGCATTTT.

This rearrangement joins TRBV30 to TRBJ1-1; D not resolved. V was trimmed by 7 bases and J by 2 bases, leaving 5 bases between them. CDR1 is GTSNPN and CDR2 is SVGIG in the germline V gene (reference sequence). The CDR3 contains 10 residues. The CDR3 coding sequence is TGTGCCTTCATTAACACTGAAGCTTTCTTT. It encodes CAFINTEAFF. The full variable domain, with the rest looked up from reference TRBV30 and TRBJ1-1, is SQTIHQWPATLVQPVGSPLSLECTVEGTSNPNLYWYRQAAGRGLQLLFYSVGIGQISSEVPQNLSASRPQDRQFILSSKKLLLSDSGFYLCAFINTEAFFGQGTRLTVV.

This chain uses TRBV10-3 with TRBJ2-3; 9 bases are shared with TRBD2. Looked up from germline, CDR1 is ENHRY and CDR2 is SYGVKD. This CDR3 region has 16 residues. V lost 6 bases to trimming and J lost 0 bases; unmatched junction nucleotides: 7. The CDR3 DNA reads as TGTGCCATCAGCGAATGGGCGGGAGGGAGCACAGATACGCAGTATTTT. Encoded protein: CAISEWAGGSTDTQYF.

This sequence joins TRBV29-1 and TRBJ2-3; 7 bases fit TRBD2. The CDR3 totals 12 residues. The germline V gene has CDR1 SQVTM and CDR2 ANQGSEA. The trim removed 6 bases at V and 2 bases at J, leaving 2 bases unmatched. CDR3 residues: CSVGGITDTQYF. The CDR3 coding sequence is TGCAGCGTGGGGGGGATCACAGATACGCAGTATTTT.

The chain couples TRBV27 to TRBJ2-2; 13 nucleotides align to TRBD2. The CDR3 runs 17 residues. CDR1 MNHEY and CDR2 SMNVEV come from the germline V gene (reference sequence). J lost 7 bases, V lost 6 bases, and 11 bases had no gene match. The CDR3 spells CASRQTSGRTRGGELFF. The CDR3 DNA reads TGTGCCAGCAGACAGACTAGCGGGAGGACCCGTGGCGGGGAGCTGTTTTTT.

V gene TRBV28 combines with J gene TRBJ2-6, with D possibly being TRBD1 (5 bases). V was trimmed by 4 bases and J by 0 bases, leaving 13 bases between them. The CDR3 contains 17 residues. From germline, CDR1 is MDHEN and CDR2 SYDVKM. The CDR3, as DNA: TGTGCCAGCAGTTCCAGGACAAAGAGCTCTGGGGCCAACGTCCTGACTTTC. Protein sequence: CASSSRTKSSGANVLTF.

The rearrangement uses TRBV5-1 and TRBJ2-5, with 13 bases matching TRBD2. The CDR3 runs to 15 residues. J gave up 4 bases and V 4 bases, and 4 bases lay outside the gene matches. The germline V gene encodes CDR1 SGHRS and CDR2 YFSETQ. The CDR3 here is CASSGLAGVLETQYF. CDR3 bases: TGCGCCAGCAGCGGACTAGCGGGAGTTTTAGAGACCCAGTACTTC. Full variable domain (missing parts from reference TRBV5-1 and TRBJ2-5): KAGVTQTPRYLIKTRGQQVTLSCSPISGHRSVSWYQQTPGQGLQFLFEYFSETQRNKGNFPGRFSGRQFSNSRSEMNVSTLELGDSALYLCASSGLAGVLETQYFGPGTRLLVL.

In DNA, the CDR3 is TGCGCCAGCAGCTTGGACGGGGGGCCCCAAGAGACCCAGTACTTC. Its protein is CASSLDGGPQETQYF. V usage is TRBV5-1 and J usage is TRBJ2-5; maybe TRBD2 (7 bases). Trimming shortened V by 0 bases and J by 1 base, and 10 bases separated the two germline ends. The CDR3 length is 15 residues. CDR1 is SGHRS, CDR2 YFSETQ, per germline.

The rearrangement uses TRBV2 and TRBJ2-3; TRBD1 matches 12 bases. Per the germline V gene, CDR1 is SNHLY and CDR2 is FYNNEI. The CDR3 totals 17 residues. V lost 6 bases, J lost 0 bases, and 7 bases stayed unmatched. The CDR3 region is CASRRDRGRVSTDTQYF. CDR3 DNA sequence: TGTGCCAGCAGGAGGGACAGGGGGCGCGTTAGCACAGATACGCAGTATTTT.

The chain recombines TRBV7-8 with TRBJ2-6; D might be TRBD2 (6 bases). V lost 5 bases and J lost 0, with 17 bases in between. There are 18 residues in the CDR3. Germline V gene data show CDR1 as SGHVS and CDR2 as FQNEAQ. CDR3 loop: CASSPGRGKVSGANVLTF. CDR3 bases: TGTGCCAGCAGCCCCGGGAGAGGCAAAGTCTCTGGGGCCAACGTCCTGACTTTC. Full variable domain (rest looked up from reference TRBV7-8 and TRBJ2-6): GAGVSQSPRYKVAKRGQDVALRCDPISGHVSLFWYQQALGQGPEFLTYFQNEAQLDKSGLPSDRFFAERPEGSVSTLKIQRTQQEDSAVYLCASSPGRGKVSGANVLTFGAGSRLTVL.

A word on this clone: The same CDR3 arises from other DNA sequences in this sample as well. V is TRBV7-2 and J is TRBJ2-7; 7 nucleotides align to TRBD2. The CDR3 is 14 residues long. J lost 1 base, V lost 5 bases, and 5 bases had no gene match. Germline V gene lookup returns CDR1 SGHTA and CDR2 FQGNSA. The CDR3 sequence is CASSPRGGSYEQYF. For the CDR3, the DNA is TGTGCCAGCAGCCCTCGGGGAGGGTCCTACGAGCAGTACTTC.

The CDR3, as DNA: TGTGCCAGCAGTTACCGACTAGCGGGAGGCAATGAGCAGTTCTTC. This gives the protein CASSYRLAGGNEQFF. This rearrangement joins TRBV6-6 to TRBJ2-1; 13 nucleotides line up with TRBD2. V lost 2 bases and J lost 6; bases outside the gene matches: 1. This CDR3 region has 15 residues. CDR1 and CDR2 (germline): MNHNY, SVGAGI (reference sequence).

The V gene is TRBV6-6, the J gene TRBJ2-1; the match to TRBD1 covers 7 bases. There are 15 residues in the CDR3. Germline assignment: CDR1 MNHNY and CDR2 SVGAGI (reference sequence). V was pared by 6 bases and J by 5 bases, with 10 bases of the junction left unmatched. The CDR3 nucleotides read TGTGCCAGCAGCCGACAGGGATCGCGAGACAATGAGCAGTTCTTC. Its protein is CASSRQGSRDNEQFF.

This chain links TRBV19 with TRBJ1-5; D gene unclear. Germline V gives CDR1 LNHDA, CDR2 SQIVND (reference sequence). V was cut by 5 bases and J by 0 bases, with 11 bases left in between. This CDR3 has 15 residues. This CDR3 is CASSPGPYSNQPQHF. The DNA of the CDR3 is TGTGCCAGTAGTCCAGGCCCTTATAGCAATCAGCCCCAGCATTTT.

This clone came up once. The chain links TRBV7-9 to TRBJ2-7, with TRBD1 identical over 11 bases. CDR3 length equals 14 residues. Germline V gene lookup returns CDR1 SEHNR and CDR2 FQNEAQ (reference sequence). The V gene end was trimmed by 1 base and the J gene end by 6 bases; junction bases not matched to a gene: 2. CDR3 residues: CASSLGTGGREQYF. The CDR3, as DNA: TGTGCCAGCAGCTTAGGGACAGGGGGCCGCGAGCAGTACTTC.

The CDR3, as DNA: TGTGCCAGCAGTGAGAGGGTGGCCAAAAACATTCAGTACTTC. Encoded protein: CASSERVAKNIQYF. The chain has TRBV2 and TRBJ2-4; a possible D gene is TRBD2 (5 bases). The CDR3 length is 14 residues. Looked up from germline, CDR1 is SNHLY and CDR2 is FYNNEI. Trimming pared 3 bases from V and 1 base from J, leaving 7 bases between.

The gene calls are TRBV7-8 and TRBJ1-1, with D unresolved. Germline CDR1 reads SGHVS; CDR2 reads FQNEAQ. Trimming took off 3 bases at V and 3 bases at J, with 8 bases between the two ends. The CDR3 runs 13 residues. The CDR3 protein is CASSFQIYTEAFF. The CDR3 coding sequence is TGTGCCAGCAGCTTTCAGATTTACACTGAAGCTTTCTTT.

The V gene is TRBV27, the J gene TRBJ2-2, with 7 bases fitting TRBD1. CDR3 size: 16 residues. V lost 5 bases to trimming and J lost 5 bases; unmatched junction nucleotides: 11. In germline, CDR1 is MNHEY, CDR2 SMNVEV (reference sequence). CDR3 coding DNA: TGTGCCAGCAGTCCCTCCGACAGGGTAGATACCGGGGAGCTGTTTTTT. It encodes CASSPSDRVDTGELFF.

This clone was observed once. The chain combines TRBV21-1 with TRBJ2-1; the table assigns TRBD1, which was not confirmed against the DNA. TRBV21-1 is a documented pseudogene. CDR3 length: 18 amino acids. CDR3 region: CASSTGIGEGQGYNEQFF. The CDR3 DNA follows: TGTGCCAGCAGCACAGGGATCGGAGAGGGACAGGGGTACAATGAGCAGTTCTTC.